This T cell receptor (beta chain) was observed in a study of CXCR3-negative and CXCR3-positive naive CD8 T cells (dated by TCRdb to the late 2010s). Describing the broader study: In total, 130 million to 150 million TRB reads were obtained, which works out to roughly 1.5 +/- 0.3 million reads per library. Naive subsets from five or six donors and memory cells from 3 donors were included in the TRBV-TRBJ cluster analysis. Data from ten or so donors, pooled across two independent experiments, went into the diversity and physicochemical repertoire analyses.

Sequences DFQATT (CDR1) and SNEGSKA (CDR2) are obtained from the germline V gene (reference sequence). The CDR3 numbers 14 residues from cysteine through phenylalanine. No DNA is listed. Each CD8+ T cell subset was flow-sorted in triplicate, with 250,000 to 350,000 cells per subset placed directly into RLT lysis buffer. Using standard density gradient centrifugation, peripheral blood mononuclear cells were isolated from buffy coats. Total RNA was extracted from sorted cells using an RNeasy Mini Kit. Study-wide conclusions, independent of this receptor: Because surface CD5, which is linked to self-reactivity in mice, was comparable between the naive subsets, TCR interaction strength was also inferred from the physicochemical properties of TRB CDR3s. Similar TRBV-TRBJ usage was shown by naive CXCR3-negative and CXCR3-positive cells from the same donor, whereas distinct patterns were shown by memory cells. Repertoire diversity was comparably high in both naive subsets but much lower in memory CD8+ T cells. Because CXCR3 expression was partially decreased after cryopreservation, freshly isolated PBMCs were used for most assays.

The instrument was a NextSeq 550. The Human TCR Profiling Kit (MiLaboratory) was used to make UMI-labeled 5' RACE TRB cDNA libraries. The full amount of extracted RNA was used for cDNA synthesis, and the full amount of resulting cDNA was used for PCR amplification. Libraries were prepared in parallel with an identical number of PCR cycles. In the paper's pipeline: With a requirement of at least two reads per UMI, MIGEC and MiXCR extracted about 52,000 +/- 9,100 unique UMI-labeled TRB cDNA molecules per library. Each library averaged about 38,000 +/- 11,000 functional in-frame TRB CDR3 nucleotide clonotypes without stop codons. After downsampling to 5000 UMI-labeled TRB molecules per sample, diversity metrics such as normalized Shannon-Wiener and Chao1 were calculated in VDJtools. VDJtools computed clonotype-size-weighted physicochemical properties of the central five CDR3 residues: interaction energy, strength, volume and Kidera factor 4. The reads, reprocessed by TCRdb, yield one row per CDR3 protein sequence and no DNA. In this record, the V and J calls reflect TCRdb's handling and not the investigators' own analysis. The sample's clone listing holds 50,000 to 65,000 distinct CDR3 sequences. The ten most abundant clones make up less than 25% of the sample.

With regard to this clonotype: Its target antigen remains unknown.

The sequence joins TRBV20-1 to TRBJ2-3; TCRdb lists TRBD2, though no DNA is available to test this call. This sequence was found in a human donor in good health. Some clones in this sample may be carry-over from other donors' samples. Sequenced material: memory CD8+ T cells from blood. This specimen's cell subset or site label, interpreted: conventional CD8+ memory T cells (TMEM), sorted as controls. This receptor carries the CDR3 CSARDRELVDTQYF.